This is a list of T cell receptor beta chains from one sample in a study of response to subunit inactivated influenza vaccine. Each CDR3 protein gets one entry after TCRdb re-called the RT-PCR reads with MiXCR. The table lists some 550,000 distinct CDR3 sequences, less than 25% of them singletons. These records were also assigned to another study, of T cells expressing NK-cell markers.

Sequencing used CD4+ T cells sorted from PBMCs, obtained about 12 days after vaccination. Source of these receptors: a man aged 50-59 years who received an inactivated influenza vaccine. Both conserved end residues are part of each CDR3.

cdr3_length v_call cdr3_aa
15 TRBV20-1 CSASRDSPSTDTQYF
19 TRBV7-8 CASSKGQISSSSYNSPLHF
12 TRBV29-1 CSVADRINIQYF
19 TRBV30 CAWSGGSQGRLSNTGELFF
13 TRBV20-1 CSSTSGFAYEQYF
14 TRBV20-1 CSAYRPPSNQPQHF
13 TRBV24-1 CATIADGYNEQFF
16 TRBV7-2 CASLSQGGGGSYEQYF
14 TRBV12-3/TRBV12-4 CASGLTGNTGELFF
14 TRBV6-2/TRBV6-3 CASSFGGLTGELFF
15 TRBV9 CASSAGGQNSYEQYF
15 TRBV5-1 CASSLGRSGGETQYF
13 TRBV6-2/TRBV6-3 CASMRDGTDTQYF
14 TRBV5-1 CASNRAERDNEQFF
16 TRBV7-2 CASSLEVGLPRTEAFF
13 TRBV5-1 CASRGQPNYGYTF
13 TRBV29-1 CSSRTSGRETQYF
17 TRBV7-9 CASSLRTLAGGSYEQYF
18 TRBV5-1 CASSFTSLVPSGANVLTF
13 TRBV7-2 CASSSGPNQPQHF
18 TRBV5-1 CASSRRTGPGKSHNEQFF
14 TRBV5-1 CASRAGEGTGELFF
17 TRBV28 CASSLTGLAASYNEQFF
15 TRBV4-2 CASSRSGQGITEAFF
13 TRBV12-3/TRBV12-4 CASTRTGNTEAFF
16 TRBV11-2 CASSARTGPSYNEQFF